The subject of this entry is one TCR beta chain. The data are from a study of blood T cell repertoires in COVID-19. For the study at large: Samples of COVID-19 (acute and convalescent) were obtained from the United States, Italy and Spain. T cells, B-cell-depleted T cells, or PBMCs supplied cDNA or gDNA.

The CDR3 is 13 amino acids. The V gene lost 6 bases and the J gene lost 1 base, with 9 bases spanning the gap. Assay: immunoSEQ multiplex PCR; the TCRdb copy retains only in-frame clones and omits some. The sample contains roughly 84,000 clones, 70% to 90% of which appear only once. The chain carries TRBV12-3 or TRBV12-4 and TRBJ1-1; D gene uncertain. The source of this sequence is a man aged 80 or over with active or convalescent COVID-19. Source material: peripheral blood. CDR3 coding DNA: TGTGCCAGCAGGAAACAAGAGAACACTGAAGCTTTCTTT. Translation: CASRKQENTEAFF.